A selection of T cell receptor beta chains follows, all from one sample in a study of control samples from healthy donors and cancer patients. Sequenced by immunoSEQ multiplex PCR; TCRdb stores in-frame clones only, minus some. The table shows around 71,000 clones, with more than 70% occurring only once. The sequenced sample was PBMCs. These receptors came from a woman in her 50s with head and neck cancer. CDR3s include the opening cysteine and the closing phenylalanine or tryptophan. The D gene is left open where the match is weak. For some rows the clone size is stated as once, few or many, or as a class when expanded; others skip it.

D gene: -; J gene: TRBJ2-2; V gene: TRBV2; clone size: -; CDR3 protein: CASSELGNTGELFF; CDR3 DNA: TGTGCCAGCAGTGAACTTGGGAACACCGGGGAGCTGTTTTTT
D gene: TRBD2; J gene: TRBJ2-1; V gene: TRBV7-8; clone size: -; CDR3 protein: CASSFGTSGSSYNEQFF; CDR3 DNA: TGTGCCAGCAGCTTCGGGACTAGCGGGAGCTCCTACAATGAGCAGTTCTTC
D gene: TRBD2; J gene: TRBJ2-5; V gene: TRBV6-5; clone size: -; CDR3 protein: CASTAAGDETQYF; CDR3 DNA: TGTGCCAGCACCGCAGCGGGGGACGAGACCCAGTACTTC
D gene: -; J gene: TRBJ1-5; V gene: TRBV28; clone size: -; CDR3 protein: CASSLLNQPQHF; CDR3 DNA: TGTGCCAGCAGTCTACTAAATCAGCCCCAGCATTTT
D gene: -; J gene: TRBJ2-7; V gene: TRBV5-1; clone size: -; CDR3 protein: CASSHGTGDEQYF; CDR3 DNA: TGCGCCAGCAGCCATGGCACAGGAGACGAGCAGTACTTC
D gene: TRBD2; J gene: TRBJ2-1; V gene: TRBV5-4; clone size: -; CDR3 protein: CASSLGGGSYNEQFF; CDR3 DNA: TGTGCCAGCAGCTTGGGCGGGGGGTCCTACAATGAGCAGTTCTTC
D gene: TRBD2; J gene: TRBJ2-2; V gene: TRBV3-1/TRBV3-2; clone size: -; CDR3 protein: CASSQIRFSGGPNTGELFF; CDR3 DNA: TGTGCCAGCAGCCAAATACGCTTTAGCGGGGGGCCGAACACCGGGGAGCTGTTTTTT
D gene: -; J gene: TRBJ1-5; V gene: TRBV15; clone size: -; CDR3 protein: CATSRDVREHQPQHF; CDR3 DNA: TGTGCCACCAGCAGAGATGTAAGGGAACATCAGCCCCAGCATTTT
D gene: TRBD1; J gene: TRBJ1-6; V gene: TRBV7-6; clone size: -; CDR3 protein: CASSLGTANNSPLHF; CDR3 DNA: TGTGCCAGCAGCTTGGGGACAGCTAATAATTCACCCCTCCACTTT
D gene: -; J gene: TRBJ1-1; V gene: TRBV4-1; clone size: -; CDR3 protein: CASSQVSGANTEAFF; CDR3 DNA: TGCGCCAGCAGCCAAGTCTCAGGGGCCAACACTGAAGCTTTCTTT
D gene: -; J gene: TRBJ2-1; V gene: TRBV6-2/TRBV6-3; clone size: -; CDR3 protein: CASSYSKPGGAQGPGEQFF; CDR3 DNA: TGTGCCAGCAGTTACTCGAAACCAGGGGGGGCGCAGGGGCCTGGTGAGCAGTTCTTC
D gene: TRBD2; J gene: TRBJ2-3; V gene: TRBV7-2; clone size: few; CDR3 protein: CASSPGTSGGADTQYF; CDR3 DNA: TGTGCCAGCAGCCCAGGGACTAGCGGGGGGGCAGATACGCAGTATTTT
D gene: -; J gene: TRBJ1-4; V gene: TRBV7-2; clone size: -; CDR3 protein: CASSLDATNEKLFF; CDR3 DNA: TGTGCCAGCAGCTTAGATGCAACTAATGAAAAACTGTTTTTT
D gene: -; J gene: TRBJ1-1; V gene: TRBV6-5; clone size: -; CDR3 protein: CASSYIGNTEAFF; CDR3 DNA: TGTGCCAGCAGTTACATCGGGAACACTGAAGCTTTCTTT
D gene: -; J gene: TRBJ1-4; V gene: TRBV19; clone size: once; CDR3 protein: CASSIPGGRGEKLFF; CDR3 DNA: TGTGCCAGTAGTATTCCTGGGGGGCGCGGTGAAAAACTGTTTTTT
D gene: TRBD1; J gene: TRBJ2-1; V gene: TRBV19; clone size: -; CDR3 protein: CASSIQDRKGNEQFF; CDR3 DNA: TGTGCCAGTAGTATCCAGGACAGGAAGGGCAATGAGCAGTTCTTC
D gene: -; J gene: TRBJ1-2; V gene: TRBV21-1; clone size: -; CDR3 protein: CASSKARGNYGYTF; CDR3 DNA: TGTGCCAGCAGCAAAGCCCGGGGGAACTATGGCTACACCTTC
D gene: TRBD1; J gene: TRBJ1-1; V gene: TRBV3-1/TRBV3-2; clone size: -; CDR3 protein: CASSPYLTGMNTEAFF; CDR3 DNA: TGTGCCAGCAGCCCCTATCTGACAGGGATGAACACTGAAGCTTTCTTT
D gene: TRBD1; J gene: TRBJ2-2; V gene: TRBV28; clone size: -; CDR3 protein: CASSSQTGSWFSNTGELFF; CDR3 DNA: TGTGCCAGCAGTTCCCAGACAGGGTCTTGGTTCTCGAACACCGGGGAGCTGTTTTTT
D gene: TRBD1; J gene: TRBJ1-6; V gene: TRBV7-2; clone size: -; CDR3 protein: CASSAKDRGASPLHF; CDR3 DNA: TGTGCCAGCAGCGCAAAAGACAGGGGTGCTTCACCCCTCCACTTT
D gene: -; J gene: TRBJ1-5; V gene: TRBV28; clone size: -; CDR3 protein: CASSPTQGLRSNQPQHF; CDR3 DNA: TGTGCCAGCAGCCCCACCCAGGGACTCCGTAGCAATCAGCCCCAGCATTTT
D gene: -; J gene: TRBJ1-1; V gene: TRBV2; clone size: -; CDR3 protein: CASWGLDALNTEAFF; CDR3 DNA: TGTGCCAGTTGGGGGCTTGACGCATTGAACACTGAAGCTTTCTTT
D gene: -; J gene: TRBJ1-2; V gene: TRBV18; clone size: once; CDR3 protein: CASSPRTGEYGYTF; CDR3 DNA: TGTGCCAGCTCACCAAGGACGGGAGAGTATGGCTACACCTTC
D gene: -; J gene: TRBJ1-3; V gene: TRBV25-1; clone size: -; CDR3 protein: CASSFEATILYF; CDR3 DNA: TGTGCCAGCAGCTTCGAGGCCACCATCCTATATTTT
D gene: -; J gene: TRBJ2-1; V gene: TRBV7-2; clone size: -; CDR3 protein: CASSLILNSRQNEQFF; CDR3 DNA: TGTGCCAGCAGCTTGATTCTTAACTCCCGCCAAAATGAGCAGTTCTTC
D gene: TRBD1; J gene: TRBJ1-1; V gene: TRBV5-6; clone size: -; CDR3 protein: CASSLTPGGRTEAFF; CDR3 DNA: TGTGCCAGCAGCTTAACTCCAGGGGGGCGGACTGAAGCTTTCTTT
D gene: TRBD1; J gene: TRBJ1-5; V gene: TRBV4-1; clone size: -; CDR3 protein: CASSQDKVGRGQPQHF; CDR3 DNA: TGCGCCAGCAGCCAAGATAAGGTGGGCAGGGGGCAGCCCCAGCATTTT
D gene: TRBD2; J gene: TRBJ2-7; V gene: TRBV5-1; clone size: -; CDR3 protein: CASSLVPKAGGPVYEQYF; CDR3 DNA: TGCGCCAGCAGCTTGGTCCCCAAAGCGGGGGGGCCGGTGTACGAGCAGTACTTC
D gene: -; J gene: TRBJ2-7; V gene: TRBV6-6; clone size: -; CDR3 protein: CASSAQGAGYEQYF; CDR3 DNA: TGTGCCAGCAGTGCACAGGGAGCCGGTTACGAGCAGTACTTC
D gene: -; J gene: TRBJ2-1; V gene: TRBV3-1/TRBV3-2; clone size: -; CDR3 protein: CASTLTGGAYNEQFF; CDR3 DNA: TGTGCCAGCACCCTCACAGGGGGGGCCTACAATGAGCAGTTCTTC
D gene: TRBD1; J gene: TRBJ1-3; V gene: TRBV6-2/TRBV6-3; clone size: -; CDR3 protein: CASSYRGRFPGNTIYF; CDR3 DNA: TGTGCCAGCAGTTACAGGGGGCGCTTCCCTGGAAACACCATATATTTT
D gene: -; J gene: TRBJ1-1; V gene: TRBV11-2; clone size: -; CDR3 protein: CASSLGENTEAFF; CDR3 DNA: TGTGCCAGCAGCTTAGGGGAGAACACTGAAGCTTTCTTT
D gene: -; J gene: TRBJ1-1; V gene: TRBV10-3; clone size: once; CDR3 protein: CAISPQMNTEAFF; CDR3 DNA: TGTGCCATCAGCCCCCAGATGAACACTGAAGCTTTCTTT
D gene: -; J gene: TRBJ1-1; V gene: TRBV29-1; clone size: few; CDR3 protein: CSVDLGSVAFF; CDR3 DNA: TGCAGCGTTGACTTGGGCAGTGTCGCTTTCTTT
D gene: -; J gene: TRBJ2-7; V gene: TRBV27; clone size: -; CDR3 protein: CASSLRSGGTYEQYF; CDR3 DNA: TGTGCCAGCAGTTTGAGGTCCGGGGGAACCTACGAGCAGTACTTC
D gene: -; J gene: TRBJ1-1; V gene: TRBV18; clone size: -; CDR3 protein: CASSMGGMNTEAFF; CDR3 DNA: TGTGCCAGCTCAATGGGGGGCATGAACACTGAAGCTTTCTTT
D gene: -; J gene: TRBJ1-1; V gene: TRBV30; clone size: -; CDR3 protein: CAWSYLGAGPNTEAFF; CDR3 DNA: TGTGCCTGGAGTTACCTGGGGGCAGGGCCCAACACTGAAGCTTTCTTT
D gene: TRBD1; J gene: TRBJ1-5; V gene: TRBV18; clone size: -; CDR3 protein: CASSPWDSGDQPQHF; CDR3 DNA: TGTGCCAGCTCACCCTGGGACAGCGGCGATCAGCCCCAGCATTTT
D gene: TRBD1; J gene: TRBJ1-4; V gene: TRBV4-3; clone size: -; CDR3 protein: CASSQEGTGVGNEKLFF; CDR3 DNA: TGCGCCAGCAGCCAAGAGGGGACAGGGGTAGGGAATGAAAAACTGTTTTTT
D gene: -; J gene: TRBJ1-6; V gene: TRBV28; clone size: -; CDR3 protein: CASSINSPLHF; CDR3 DNA: TGTGCCAGCAGCATTAATTCACCCCTCCACTTT
D gene: TRBD1; J gene: TRBJ1-1; V gene: TRBV5-1; clone size: -; CDR3 protein: CASSPVTGGISEAFF; CDR3 DNA: TGCGCCAGCAGCCCTGTGACAGGGGGCATTTCTGAAGCTTTCTTT
D gene: TRBD1; J gene: TRBJ1-2; V gene: TRBV18; clone size: once; CDR3 protein: CASSPRRDREYNYGYTF; CDR3 DNA: TGTGCCAGCTCACCCAGGAGGGACAGGGAATATAACTATGGCTACACCTTC
D gene: -; J gene: TRBJ2-3; V gene: TRBV7-2; clone size: once; CDR3 protein: CASSLHWRGADTQYF; CDR3 DNA: TGTGCCAGCAGCTTACATTGGCGCGGCGCAGATACGCAGTATTTT
D gene: TRBD1; J gene: TRBJ1-2; V gene: TRBV25-1; clone size: -; CDR3 protein: CASSDPGTGGRGYTF; CDR3 DNA: TGTGCCAGCAGTGATCCCGGGACAGGGGGCCGAGGCTACACCTTC
D gene: -; J gene: TRBJ1-1; V gene: TRBV7-6; clone size: -; CDR3 protein: CASSPGVGGKNPQSEAFF; CDR3 DNA: TGTGCCAGCAGCCCTGGAGTTGGGGGGAAAAACCCACAATCTGAAGCTTTCTTT
D gene: -; J gene: TRBJ2-1; V gene: TRBV19; clone size: -; CDR3 protein: CASSTQGSNEQFF; CDR3 DNA: TGTGCCAGTAGTACCCAGGGTAGCAATGAGCAGTTCTTC
D gene: -; J gene: TRBJ2-1; V gene: TRBV15; clone size: -; CDR3 protein: CATSRDLRGASYNEQFF; CDR3 DNA: TGTGCCACCAGCAGAGACCTTCGGGGGGCCTCCTACAATGAGCAGTTCTTC
D gene: -; J gene: TRBJ2-3; V gene: TRBV7-6; clone size: -; CDR3 protein: CASSLVVQARTDTQYF; CDR3 DNA: TGTGCCAGCAGCTTAGTGGTCCAGGCTCGTACAGATACGCAGTATTTT
D gene: -; J gene: TRBJ1-5; V gene: TRBV6-5; clone size: -; CDR3 protein: CASSYAGEQPQHF; CDR3 DNA: TGTGCCAGCAGTTACGCAGGGGAACAGCCCCAGCATTTT
D gene: -; J gene: TRBJ2-7; V gene: TRBV3-1/TRBV3-2; clone size: -; CDR3 protein: CASGGGPTYEQYF; CDR3 DNA: TGTGCCTCAGGGGGGGGGCCCACCTACGAGCAGTACTTC
D gene: -; J gene: TRBJ2-1; V gene: TRBV5-1; clone size: -; CDR3 protein: CASSLSGANNEQFF; CDR3 DNA: TGCGCCAGCAGCTTGAGCGGAGCAAACAATGAGCAGTTCTTC
D gene: TRBD2; J gene: TRBJ2-1; V gene: TRBV9; clone size: -; CDR3 protein: CASSRTSGGDYNEQFF; CDR3 DNA: TGTGCCAGCAGCAGGACTAGCGGGGGGGACTACAATGAGCAGTTCTTC
D gene: -; J gene: TRBJ1-6; V gene: TRBV15; clone size: -; CDR3 protein: CATSRDRRGSGSPLHF; CDR3 DNA: TGTGCCACCAGCAGAGATCGGAGGGGATCAGGTTCACCCCTCCACTTT
D gene: -; J gene: TRBJ2-1; V gene: TRBV3-1/TRBV3-2; clone size: -; CDR3 protein: CASSQPKNEQFF; CDR3 DNA: TGTGCCAGCAGCCAACCCAAGAATGAGCAGTTCTTC